This T cell receptor (beta chain) was profiled in a study of beta chain features in type 1 diabetes listed by TCRdb under 2018. Describing the broader study: Patients and healthy donors did not differ in mean age, gender distribution, total cell number or subset yield. A total of about 99,000,000 sorted cells were examined across all samples, and RNA yield correlated strongly with the number of cells per subset. The study compared the TCRB repertoires of sorted circulating CD4+ T cell subsets in recently diagnosed type 1 diabetes patients with those in matched healthy donors. Naive and central memory subsets were obtained from all 30 or so donors, but regulatory and stem cell-like memory subsets were isolated from only 8 patients and roughly 8 healthy donors.

The CDR3, from cysteine to phenylalanine, totals 15 residues. Just the 45-base CDR3 DNA is kept, in frame starting at base 1. V drops 5 bases and J drops 1 base, leaving 14 bases in between. CDR1 and CDR2 are read off the germline V gene as MGHDK and SYGVNS. The research as a whole found: Shorter templates might be favored by PCR, yet because patient and control samples were amplified and corrected together, any such skew would affect both groups equally. Because small numbers of individuals were included in the HLA sub-analyses, any influence of HLA type on TCRB rearrangement was left unresolved. Because cDNA rather than genomic DNA was sequenced, highly expressing activated cells could have been over-represented, although no difference in activation and CD3 levels was found between groups. Naive, central memory and regulatory TCRB repertoires appeared to be more alike among patients than among healthy donors. Type 1 diabetes patients showed a moderate but significant shortening of TCRB CDR3 length in all four CD4+ subsets. Patients with type 1 diabetes made fewer insertions and deleted more nucleotides at VDJ recombination sites, implying thymic rearrangement abnormalities.

Each donor gave one peripheral blood draw, averaging approximately 0.12 L, which was collected into heparinised tubes. A BD FACSAria II was used to sort naive, central memory, regulatory and stem cell-like memory CD4+ T cells with a panel that included CD45RO, CCR7, CD25, CD127, CD95 and CD27. A purity above 95% was achieved for all sorted populations. PBMCs were isolated immediately by Lymphoprep density gradient centrifugation and stained directly without culture. So that batch effects would be minimized, each experiment stained and sorted samples in pairs, pairing one healthy donor with one patient. The entire isolated RNA was reverse transcribed using the High Capacity cDNA Reverse Transcription Kit, and thus expressed TCRB transcripts were sequenced. Deep immunoSEQ sequencing was applied to naive, central memory and regulatory T cell samples, giving an average of roughly 3.3 million total reads per sample. After sorted cells were lysed in RLT buffer, RNA was extracted with DNase-treated RNeasy Micro or Mini kits, with the choice depending on cell number. To prevent cross-contamination, each cell subset was processed individually, whereas patient and healthy donor samples were processed jointly. The immunoSEQ multiplex PCR was used to amplify TCRB sequences from cDNA, yielding 87-bp fragments that span the CDR3 region. Amplicons were sequenced on the Illumina HiSeq platform. Under the source paper's analysis protocol: Synthetic template baselines were used to correct PCR bias computationally, reads within Hamming distance 2 were collapsed, and singletons that could not be merged were discarded. Reads were aligned against IMGT to assign V, D and J genes, CDR3 length and insertions or deletions at six rearrangement sites. Within each subset, clonotype counts were normalized to the number of sorted cells before true diversity and Gini coefficients were calculated with the tcR R package. Repertoire sharing was quantified using the overlap coefficient calculated on TCRB nucleotide sequences. Out-of-frame TCRB sequences from naive cells were analyzed to stand in for the pre-selection repertoire. Imported from immuneACCESS, the table was reduced by TCRdb to in-frame sequences with V and J called. These copies leave out some clones; in studies compared against another copy, an unresolved V gene accounts for under half, and the cause of the remainder is not known. The DNA was the basis for D and trimming; V, J and clone size are from that table. Here the sample has 160,000 or so clones; around 63% occur a single time. The top ten clonotypes cover about 0.091% of the sample.

Turning to this clone: Its antigen is still unknown. Per-nucleotide qualities are absent, and no much larger clonotype sits a single base away.

The source material was naive CD4+ T cells from blood. The intended sense of this specimen's cell subset or site label: true naive CD4+ T cells. The chain links TRBV25-1 with TRBJ2-5; the D gene assignment is ambiguous. This TCR derives from a man in his thirties or forties with type 1 diabetes. The CDR3 loop reads CASSPRSRGQETQYF. The nucleotides are TGTGCCAGCAGTCCCAGGTCCAGAGGCCAAGAGACCCAGTACTTC.